One and the same sample provided the 25 T cell receptor beta chains below, sequenced in a study of T cell responses to AZD1222 COVID-19 vaccine. Sequenced by immunoSEQ multiplex PCR; TCRdb stores in-frame clones only, minus some. The table has 110,000 to 150,000 clones, roughly 91% seen once. The starting material was peripheral blood, obtained on day 0 of AZD1222 vaccination. These receptors all stem from an adult in good health.

The chain joins TRBV6-5 to TRBJ1-5, with D possibly TRBD1 on 6 matching bases. V dropped 7 bases and J dropped 7 bases, with 11 bases sitting between them. Per germline, CDR1 MNHEY and CDR2 SVGAGI. This CDR3 spans 12 amino acids. The CDR3 sequence: CASIGGGQPQHF. The CDR3 coding sequence is TGTGCCAGCATTGGAGGGGGGCAGCCCCAGCATTTT.

The genes are TRBV5-4 and TRBJ2-7, with 11 bases that match TRBD2. J was trimmed by 2 bases and V by 4 bases; bases with no gene match: 5. The germline gives CDR1 SGHNT, CDR2 YYREEE (reference sequence). The CDR3 covers 15 residues. The CDR3 loop is CASSISSGGPYEQYF. In DNA form, the CDR3 reads TGTGCCAGCAGCATCTCTAGCGGGGGGCCCTACGAGCAGTACTTC.

The chain joins TRBV9 to TRBJ1-5; weak D call: TRBD1 (6 bases). The ends were cut back, 0 bases at V and 5 bases at J, with 15 bases in the middle. CDR3 length: 16 residues. In germline, CDR1 is SGDLS, CDR2 YYNGEE. As DNA, the CDR3 is TGTGCCAGCAGCGTAGTGTTCGGGGGGCGGCATCAGCCCCAGCATTTT. It translates to CASSVVFGGRHQPQHF.

This chain uses TRBV12-5 with TRBJ1-5; a weak D match, TRBD1 (6 bases). Deletions cut 3 bases from V and 16 bases from J, with 13 bases between. The germline V gene has CDR1 LGHNT and CDR2 FRNRAP. The CDR3 contains 11 residues. CDR3: CASGFGGTTHF. The CDR3 region has the DNA TGTGCTAGTGGTTTCGGGGGGACAACACATTTT.

This clone was seen only once. The chain links TRBV3-1 (or the pseudogene TRBV3-2) to TRBJ2-1; 12 bases align to TRBD1. Germline values: CDR1 LGHDT, CDR2 YNNKEL (reference sequence). The CDR3 is 15 residues long. The junction had 8 bases not matched to a gene; V was cut back by 5 bases and J by 9 bases. The CDR3 spells CASSVHPGQGAEQFF. For the CDR3, the DNA is TGTGCCAGCAGCGTTCATCCGGGACAGGGGGCTGAGCAGTTCTTC.

The genes are TRBV7-2 and TRBJ2-4; D ambiguous. CDR3 length: 14 amino acids. Trimming took off 1 base at V and 12 bases at J, with 16 bases between the two ends. Germline CDR1 is SGHTA and CDR2 is FQGNSA. In nucleotides, the CDR3 is TGTGCCAGCAGCTTAGAGAGACGGGTAGGCTCTCAGTACTTC. Protein product: CASSLERRVGSQYF.

The rearrangement joins TRBV11-2 to TRBJ2-2, with TRBD2 matching 7 bases. The germline V gene encodes CDR1 SGHAT and CDR2 FQNNGV. After removal of 5 bases from V and 4 bases from J, the junction contained 4 bases not matched to a gene. This CDR3 is 14 amino acids long. CDR3 protein: CASSPGGGTGELFF. The CDR3, as DNA: TGTGCCAGCAGCCCCGGCGGGGGCACCGGGGAGCTGTTTTTT.

The gene calls are TRBV7-2 and TRBJ2-3, with 8 nucleotides matching TRBD2. Germline V CDR1 and CDR2: SGHTA, FQGNSA. This CDR3 comprises 18 residues. After removal of 3 bases from V and 4 bases from J, the junction contained 15 bases not matched to a gene. The CDR3 bases are TGTGCCAGCAGCTTTTCGCGCGGGGGGACGTTGTTCCCAGATACGCAGTATTTT. It translates to CASSFSRGGTLFPDTQYF.

This rearrangement joins TRBV4-2 to TRBJ1-3, with a tentative D call TRBD1 (5 bases). Trimming stripped 2 bases from V and 0 bases from J, with 11 bases between. The germline V gene encodes CDR1 LGHNA and CDR2 YNFKEQ. The CDR3 covers 16 residues. CDR3 sequence reads: CASSQSRDGSGNTIYF. As DNA, the CDR3 is TGTGCCAGCAGCCAATCCCGGGACGGCTCTGGAAACACCATATATTTT.

J is TRBJ1-1 and V is TRBV27; D is possibly TRBD1 (5 bases). The CDR3 extends over 13 amino acids. The germline gives CDR1 MNHEY, CDR2 SMNVEV (reference sequence). Trimming took off 4 bases at V and 8 bases at J, with 14 bases between the two ends. CDR3 loop: CASSSRVAVEAFF. CDR3 nucleotide sequence: TGTGCCAGCAGTTCCAGGGTGGCCGTGGAAGCTTTCTTT.

The genes are TRBV3-1 (or the pseudogene TRBV3-2) and TRBJ1-4, with 7 nucleotides matching TRBD1. The V gene's germline CDR1 is LGHDT and CDR2 YNNKEL (reference sequence). This CDR3 is built from 17 residues. The ends lost 4 bases at V and 5 bases at J; junction bases unmatched: 13. CDR3 coding DNA: TGTGCCAGCAGCCCGCCGGTACAGGGGCCCTACAATGAAAAACTGTTTTTT. This codes for CASSPPVQGPYNEKLFF.

The chain links TRBV27 to TRBJ2-3; D remains ambiguous. This CDR3 is built from 14 residues. V shed 0 bases and J shed 1 base, with 5 bases lying between them. CDR1 and CDR2 (germline): MNHEY, SMNVEV (reference sequence). The CDR3 DNA sequence: TGTGCCAGCAGTTTATCCCGGGGCACAGATACGCAGTATTTT. This codes for CASSLSRGTDTQYF.

The chain's CDR3 is CASSLTGADEAFF. The DNA for the CDR3 is TGTGCCAGCAGTTTGACAGGGGCCGACGAAGCTTTCTTT. The chain links TRBV27 to TRBJ1-1, with 8 bases matching TRBD1. The CDR3 contains 13 residues. Germline assignment: CDR1 MNHEY and CDR2 SMNVEV (reference sequence). V shed 3 bases and J 8 bases; nucleotides not matched to a gene: 5.

This clone was observed a single time. The chain couples TRBV20-1 to TRBJ2-7; D unclear. With 2 bases removed from V and 6 bases from J, the gap between germline ends came to 8 bases. CDR1 and CDR2 (germline): DFQATT, SNEGSKA (reference sequence). The CDR3 is 11 amino acids. In DNA form, the CDR3 reads TGCAGTGCTAGAAGCGTTCGCGAGCAGTACTTC. This sequence encodes CSARSVREQYF.

The chain carries TRBV6-1 and TRBJ1-4, with D unclear. The CDR3 has 14 residues. The germline CDR1 and CDR2 sequences are MNHNS and SASEGT. The V gene lost 2 bases and the J gene lost 11 bases, with 15 bases spanning the gap. CDR3 DNA: TGTGCCAGCAGTGAAATCGGAGCGGGCCGGAAACTGTTTTTT. This sequence encodes CASSEIGAGRKLFF.

This chain connects TRBV6-5 to TRBJ1-2; weak D call: TRBD1 (5 bases). The germline gives CDR1 MNHEY, CDR2 SVGAGI. The V end lost 7 bases, the J end lost 4 bases, and 16 bases lay between the germline ends. The CDR3 covers 14 residues. The DNA of the CDR3 is TGTGCCAGCATAGAACCCCCGACAGTCTATGGCTACACCTTC. This gives the protein CASIEPPTVYGYTF.

The chain employs TRBV18 and TRBJ1-2, with D uncertain. Germline V gives CDR1 KGHSH, CDR2 LQKENI. V was trimmed by 0 bases and J by 4 bases, leaving 12 bases between them. The CDR3 length is 15 residues. The CDR3 DNA reads TGTGCCAGCTCACCACCGCAGGCCACCCTCTATGGCTACACCTTC. This encodes CASSPPQATLYGYTF. The entire variable domain, with the rest obtained from reference TRBV18 and TRBJ1-2, is as follows: NAGVMQNPRHLVRRRGQEARLRCSPMKGHSHVYWYRQLPEEGLKFMVYLQKENIIDESGMPKERFSAEFPKEGPSILRIQQVVRGDSAAYFCASSPPQATLYGYTFGSGTRLTVV.

The V gene is TRBV18, the J gene TRBJ2-7; D is tentatively TRBD1 or TRBD2 (5 bases each). This CDR3 comprises 14 residues. CDR1 KGHSH and CDR2 LQKENI come from the germline V gene. Trimming stripped 6 bases from V and 3 bases from J, with 15 bases between. The CDR3 loop is CASSRDDGGYEQYF. The CDR3, as DNA: TGTGCCAGCTCTAGGGACGATGGGGGCTACGAGCAGTACTTC.

The chain uses TRBV7-9 and TRBJ1-1; no clear D. With 2 bases removed from V and 2 bases from J, the gap between germline ends came to 9 bases. The CDR3 runs to 14 residues. CDR1 and CDR2 (germline): SEHNR, FQNEAQ (reference sequence). CDR3 in DNA: TGTGCCAGCAGCTTAACAGAGTTTAACACTGAAGCTTTCTTT. Encoded protein: CASSLTEFNTEAFF. Full variable domain (rest looked up from reference TRBV7-9 and TRBJ1-1): DTGVSQNPRHKITKRGQNVTFRCDPISEHNRLYWYRQTLGQGPEFLTYFQNEAQLEKSRLLSDRFSAERPKGSFSTLEIQRTEQGDSAMYLCASSLTEFNTEAFFGQGTRLTVV.

The chain uses TRBV11-2 and TRBJ1-3; no reliable D call. The CDR3 runs 14 residues. V gave up 5 bases and J gave up 0 bases, with 8 bases separating them. CDR1 is SGHAT, CDR2 FQNNGV, per germline. CDR3 bases: TGTGCCAGCAGCGCGGGCTTCTCTGGAAACACCATATATTTT. Translated: CASSAGFSGNTIYF.

V usage is TRBV5-6 and J usage is TRBJ1-6; 9 nucleotides align to TRBD1. This CDR3 spans 18 amino acids. Germline CDR1 reads SGHDT; CDR2 reads YYEEEE. The trim removed 1 base at V and 10 bases at J, leaving 15 bases unmatched. The CDR3 region is CASSLSPGTGTFKSPLHF. CDR3 in DNA: TGTGCCAGCAGCTTGTCACCCGGGACAGGGACGTTTAAGTCACCCCTCCACTTT.

The rearrangement uses TRBV11-2 and TRBJ1-2, with TRBD1 matching 10 bases. The CDR3 consists of 17 residues. The junction had 10 bases not matched to a gene; V was cut back by 0 bases and J by 6 bases. Germline CDR1 reads SGHAT; CDR2 reads FQNNGV. CDR3 amino acids: CASSLDRWDRGEDGYTF. The CDR3 region has the DNA TGTGCCAGCAGCTTAGATCGGTGGGACAGGGGAGAGGATGGCTACACCTTC.

DNA of the CDR3: TGTGCCAGCAGCTTTCCAGGGGGCGCCGGAAACACCATATATTTT. Protein sequence: CASSFPGGAGNTIYF. J is TRBJ1-3 and V is TRBV5-4, with 8 nucleotides matching TRBD1. CDR3 size: 15 residues. Germline CDR1 is SGHNT and CDR2 is YYREEE (reference sequence). V shed 2 bases and J 4 bases; nucleotides not matched to a gene: 5.

This clone has just one count. The same CDR3 is also encoded by other DNA sequences in this sample. The chain is built from TRBV10-3 and TRBJ2-7; D might be TRBD2 (5 bases). The CDR3 length is 12 residues. V was cut by 0 bases and J by 6 bases, with 6 bases left in between. Germline CDR1 is ENHRY and CDR2 is SYGVKD. The DNA for the CDR3 is TGTGCCATCAGTGAGTCCGGGATCGAGCAGTACTTC. Protein product: CAISESGIEQYF.

The V gene is TRBV5-1, the J gene TRBJ1-3; tentative D call: TRBD1 (6 bases). Germline assignment: CDR1 SGHRS and CDR2 YFSETQ. The V gene lost 2 bases and the J gene lost 0 bases, with 15 bases spanning the gap. There are 17 residues in the CDR3. DNA for the CDR3: TGCGCCAGCAGCTTAGGGGGGGTCTTCGGCTCTGGAAACACCATATATTTT. It yields the protein CASSLGGVFGSGNTIYF.